This TCR beta chain was observed in a study of T cells in localized non-small cell lung cancer. The CDR3 runs 12 residues. The germline gives CDR1 KGHSH, CDR2 LQKENI. V lost 0 bases and J lost 4, with 3 bases in between. Clones were read by immunoSEQ multiplex PCR, and TCRdb kept only the in-frame ones, dropping some. The sample lists approximately 31,000 clones; approximately 78% were seen once. This clone was found a few times. This sequence joins TRBV18 and TRBJ2-5; D ambiguous. This clonotype was obtained from a male donor aged 60 or over with stage II squamous cell lung carcinoma. The sequencing used peripheral blood, collected before any cancer treatment. CDR3 sequence: CASSPPGETQYF. The CDR3 DNA reads as TGTGCCAGCTCACCACCTGGAGAGACCCAGTACTTC.